The 22 T cell receptor beta chains below all came from one sample that was sequenced in a study of vaccination and CD4 T cells after COVID-19 (dated by TCRdb to the early 2020s). The library was produced with PCR. The listed sequencing device is Illumina iSeq 100. DNA from cultured CD4+ T cells was subjected to TCR sequencing with the Oncomine TCR Beta short-read assay at the Johns Hopkins FTIC core. The public reads were reprocessed in TCRdb via fastp at Q25 and MiXCR, keeping in-frame beta chains. Merged by CDR3 protein, the rows form single entries marked with the most common genes and DNA. The sample has thousands of distinct CDR3 sequences on record, about 40% of them singletons. Around 13% of the sample rests with the top ten. The treatment or condition label here, explained by the study, means: approximately nine-day PBMC culture with coronavirus spike peptide pools or control peptides (ViraFEST assay). CD4+ T cells from unexposed donors were collected before the COVID-19 pandemic (2011-2018).

No antigens are known for them. Sequenced input: CD4+ T cells from blood, cultured in vitro. The origin of the receptors is a human donor in good health.

This clonotype has only a few counts. The chain uses TRBV6-1 and TRBJ1-2; TRBD1 aligns across 10 bases. Losses at the gene ends were 4 bases for V and 2 bases for J; bases not matched to a gene: 7. Germline CDR1 reads MNHNS; CDR2 reads SASEGT. This CDR3 spans 16 amino acids. The CDR3 here is CASSVNPGQGNYGYTF. CDR3 DNA sequence: TGTGCCAGCAGTGTAAACCCGGGACAGGGGAACTATGGCTACACCTTC.

This clonotype was picked up a small number of times. The V and J genes are TRBV20-1 and TRBJ1-1; 7 nucleotides agree with TRBD1. The CDR3 loop spans 13 amino acids. The V gene end was trimmed by 1 base and the J gene end by 7 bases; junction bases not matched to a gene: 6. The germline gives CDR1 DFQATT, CDR2 SNEGSKA (reference sequence). The CDR3, as DNA: TGCAGTGCTAGAGTACAGGGGAGGATTGAAGCTTTCTTT. It encodes CSARVQGRIEAFF.

The chain recombines TRBV2 with TRBJ2-5; tentative D call: TRBD1 (6 bases). Trimming cost V 6 bases and J 7 bases, with 21 bases left between them. The CDR3 contains 15 residues. Germline V gives CDR1 SNHLY, CDR2 FYNNEI. In nucleotides, the CDR3 is TGTGCCAGCAGGGACCGGGACACCCTCAGTGGGACCCAGTACTTC. Residues: CASRDRDTLSGTQYF.

This clonotype was found a few times. This sequence joins TRBV6-5 and TRBJ1-1; D unresolved. The CDR3 is made up of 15 amino acids. V lost 3 bases and J lost 0, with 11 bases in between. Germline CDR1 MNHEY, CDR2 SVGAGI. The DNA of the CDR3 is TGTGCCAGCAGTTATCGGATAGGCTTGAACACTGAAGCTTTCTTT. Translating gives CASSYRIGLNTEAFF.

The chain links TRBV19 to TRBJ2-1; no clear D gene. Germline assignment: CDR1 LNHDA and CDR2 SQIVND (reference sequence). The V end lost 10 bases, the J end lost 5 bases, and 21 bases lay between the germline ends. This CDR3 is 15 amino acids long. This CDR3 is CANTLDGWTDNEQFF. The DNA of the CDR3 is TGTGCCAATACGCTCGATGGATGGACCGACAATGAGCAGTTCTTC.

The V and J genes are TRBV7-3 and TRBJ2-3, with 9 bases aligning to TRBD2. J gave up 5 bases and V 5 bases, and 11 bases lay outside the gene matches. Germline V lookup: CDR1 SGHTA, CDR2 FQGTGA. The CDR3 runs to 16 residues. The CDR3 coding sequence is TGTGCCAGCAGCCCCCAGGGCGGGGGGGCACTAGATACGCAGTATTTT. It codes for CASSPQGGGALDTQYF.

The chain couples TRBV27 to TRBJ1-2, with a weak D call TRBD1 (5 bases). The V end was cut by 6 bases, the J end by 5 bases, with 10 bases between. The germline V gene has CDR1 MNHEY and CDR2 SMNVEV (reference sequence). The CDR3 runs to 12 residues. CDR3 region: CASSGGVYGYTF. CDR3 nucleotide sequence: TGTGCCAGCAGCGGGGGTGTTTATGGCTACACCTTC.

V and J are TRBV2 and TRBJ2-3, with D unclear. The CDR3 sequence is 12 residues long. With 3 bases removed from V and 3 bases from J, the gap between germline ends came to 4 bases. Germline values: CDR1 SNHLY, CDR2 FYNNEI. The CDR3 nucleotides read TGTGCCAGCAGTGAGGGGACAGATACGCAGTATTTT. This gives the protein CASSEGTDTQYF.

The chain combines TRBV7-9 with TRBJ2-3; D is unclear. This CDR3 has 16 amino acids. Trimming took 5 bases from V and 3 from J, leaving 18 bases between them. The germline V gene has CDR1 SEHNR and CDR2 FQNEAQ (reference sequence). The CDR3 is CASSPAKVGPTDTQYF. CDR3 DNA: TGTGCCAGCAGCCCAGCCAAGGTGGGCCCTACAGATACGCAGTATTTT. Supplemented by reference TRBV7-9 and TRBJ2-3, the full variable domain reads DTGVSQNPRHKITKRGQNVTFRCDPISEHNRLYWYRQTLGQGPEFLTYFQNEAQLEKSRLLSDRFSAERPKGSFSTLEIQRTEQGDSAMYLCASSPAKVGPTDTQYFGPGTRLTVL.

This clonotype was seen more than once but under ten times. The J gene is TRBJ1-5, the V gene TRBV7-6; 7 bases line up with TRBD1. The V gene's germline CDR1 is SGHVS and CDR2 FNYEAQ. V gave up 1 base and J gave up 4 bases; unmatched junction bases: 4. The CDR3 has 15 residues. The CDR3 protein is CASSLGQGMNQPQHF. The CDR3 DNA sequence: TGTGCCAGCAGCTTAGGACAGGGAATGAATCAGCCCCAGCATTTT.

The V and J genes are TRBV9 and TRBJ1-1; 8 nucleotides agree with TRBD1. The trim removed 4 bases at V and 11 bases at J, leaving 13 bases unmatched. Germline-derived CDR1 and CDR2 are SGDLS and YYNGEE. The CDR3 extends over 14 amino acids. DNA of the CDR3: TGTGCCAGCAGCCCCAAGGACAGGGAGTCGGGTGCTTTCTTT. It specifies CASSPKDRESGAFF.

Turning to this clonotype: Germline is not matched at one junction end, which may reflect a read error. V gene TRBV27 combines with J gene TRBJ2-5, with TRBD1 matching 11 bases. CDR1 is MNHEY, CDR2 SMNVEV, per germline (reference sequence). This CDR3 is built from 15 residues. This chain's CDR3 is CTSSSWTGGAQTQYF. The CDR3 region has the DNA TGTACCAGCAGTTCTTGGACAGGGGGCGCCCAGACCCAGTACTTC.

V usage is TRBV11-1 and J usage is TRBJ2-7; 8 nucleotides line up with TRBD1. Per the germline V gene, CDR1 is SGHAT and CDR2 is FQDESV (reference sequence). This CDR3 contains 14 residues. Germline trimming cut 4 bases from V and 4 bases from J; bases unmatched to any gene: 6. CDR3 protein: CASSSETGEYEQYF. The CDR3 DNA reads TGTGCCAGCAGCTCTGAGACAGGGGAGTACGAGCAGTACTTC.

This clonotype turned up a few times. J is TRBJ2-2 and V is TRBV7-3; D remains ambiguous. Deletions cut 6 bases from V and 2 bases from J, with 4 bases between. Germline CDR1 is SGHTA and CDR2 is FQGTGA. CDR3 size: 12 residues. CDR3 sequence reads: CASSPNTGELFF. The CDR3 DNA is TGTGCCAGCAGTCCTAACACCGGGGAGCTGTTTTTT.

This clonotype was seen a single time. V and J are TRBV20-1 and TRBJ1-1; no definite D call. The CDR3 has 12 residues. V gave up 6 bases and J gave up 1 base, with 9 bases separating them. CDR1 and CDR2 from the germline V gene are DFQATT and SNEGSKA (reference sequence). This CDR3 reads CSALRQNTEAFF. The CDR3 nucleotides are TGCAGTGCCCTGAGACAGAACACTGAAGCTTTCTTT.

The chain joins TRBV11-2 to TRBJ1-2, with D maybe TRBD1 (6 bases). Trimming stripped 5 bases from V and 4 bases from J, with 20 bases between. Germline V gene lookup returns CDR1 SGHAT and CDR2 FQNNGV. The CDR3 loop spans 16 amino acids. CDR3 loop: CASSRESGTPLYGYTF. The CDR3 DNA reads TGTGCCAGCAGCAGGGAGTCCGGGACACCACTCTATGGCTACACCTTC.

This chain joins TRBV10-3 and TRBJ2-2; TRBD1 aligns across 9 bases. Germline loops: CDR1 ENHRY, CDR2 SYGVKD. Trimming removed 3 bases from V and 5 bases from J; junction bases left unmatched: 13. The CDR3 extends over 18 amino acids. The CDR3 DNA reads TGTGCCATCAGTGACCTCGGACAGGGGCCACGTAGGACCGGGGAGCTGTTTTTT. Its translation: CAISDLGQGPRRTGELFF.

V usage is TRBV2 and J usage is TRBJ2-5; 8 bases agree with TRBD1. V gave up 6 bases and J gave up 2 bases; unmatched junction bases: 11. Germline assignment: CDR1 SNHLY and CDR2 FYNNEI. There are 16 residues in the CDR3. The CDR3 region has the DNA TGTGCCAGCAGACCCGACAGGGGCGGGGTACAAGAGACCCAGTACTTC. It yields the protein CASRPDRGGVQETQYF.

The gene calls are TRBV9 and TRBJ2-1, with TRBD2 matching over 13 bases. Germline V gene data show CDR1 as SGDLS and CDR2 as YYNGEE. After removal of 4 bases from V and 0 bases from J, the junction contained 7 bases not matched to a gene. The length of the CDR3 is 18 residues. CDR3 bases: TGTGCCAGCAGCCAGGGACTAGCGGGGTTGCGCTCCTACAATGAGCAGTTCTTC. This sequence encodes CASSQGLAGLRSYNEQFF.

In DNA form, the CDR3 reads TGTGCCAGCAGCCCCGAGACAGGGGGAGAGACCCAGTACTTC. Translated: CASSPETGGETQYF. This chain links TRBV5-4 with TRBJ2-5; 9 bases agree with TRBD1. The CDR3 consists of 14 residues. Trimming removed 4 bases from V and 4 bases from J; junction bases left unmatched: 5. CDR1 SGHNT and CDR2 YYREEE come from the germline V gene (reference sequence).

The chain has TRBV27 and TRBJ1-3, with D unclear. The V and J ends lost 3 bases and 0 bases respectively, with 6 bases between them. CDR3 length equals 14 residues. Germline CDR1 reads MNHEY; CDR2 reads SMNVEV (reference sequence). The CDR3 bases are TGTGCCAGCAGTTTGACGATCTCTGGAAACACCATATATTTT. Translated, it gives CASSLTISGNTIYF.

The V and J genes are TRBV7-2 and TRBJ1-4, with D unclear. Germline CDR1 is SGHTA and CDR2 is FQGNSA. V lost 3 bases, J lost 8 bases, and 13 bases lay in between. The CDR3 has 14 amino acids. The CDR3 is CASSFRLAGEKLFF. CDR3 sequence (DNA): TGTGCCAGCAGCTTTAGACTGGCGGGGGAAAAACTGTTTTTT.